Detailed here is one T cell receptor (beta chain). Only a few counts were recorded for this clone. Which antigen it targets is not known. No much larger clonotype is one base removed from it; base qualities were not supplied. TCRbeta CDR3 regions were amplified from genomic DNA by means of the immunoSEQ Assay, a bias-controlled multiplex PCR. Under the source paper's analysis protocol: Nucleated cell counts per sample were estimated from amplification of reference gene primers within the assay. To quantify the absolute abundance of each unique TCRbeta CDR3 rearrangement, sequence reads were collapsed and filtered. Productive Simpson clonality was computed per sample as the square root of Simpson's diversity index over productive rearrangements. Here the immuneACCESS table is served through TCRdb, limited to in-frame sequences with V and J called. Missing clones are a known gap in these copies; in checked studies unresolved V genes cover under half, and the rest lacks a known reason. D and trimming come from the DNA, and the V and J calls and clone size come from that table. The sample table lists hundreds of thousands of clones, 80% to 90% of them with a count of one. The ten largest clones add up to 3.1% of the sample.

The CDR3 runs 14 residues from the cysteine to the phenylalanine. Left in the record is the CDR3 DNA by itself, 42 bases read in frame from the first base. CDR1 and CDR2, per the germline V gene, are SGHRS and YFSETQ. V loses 4 bases, J loses 4 bases, and the germline ends lie 15 bases apart. The data originate from a study of blood T cell repertoires in COVID-19 (dated by TCRdb to between 2020 and 2021). Study-level background: Recovered participants in ImmuneRACE Cohort 3 were defined as having two consecutive negative NP/OP PCR tests, clearance from a healthcare professional, or resolution of symptoms. The samples were drawn from the first 160 participants of the ongoing ImmuneRACE study and from 1,254 subjects provided by 6 global collaborators. Nearly every sample came with metadata listing a de-identified subject ID, COVID-19 status, age in years and sex. The material from the prospective study consisted of cDNA or gDNA derived from T cells, B-cell-depleted T cells, or PBMCs. Where HLA class I and class II types were available, the types were taken from metadata supplied by the sample provider, not from assay-based typing. The repertoires were released in a freely available public database meant as a resource for research on the immune response to SARS-CoV-2. Collaborator samples came from the United States, Italy and Spain and covered acute and convalescent phases of COVID-19. The dataset comprised deeply sampled blood TCRbeta repertoires from subjects exposed to, actively infected with, or recovered from COVID-19.

Enrolling through a virtual design, the prospective study's participants ranged in age from roughly 18 to 95 years and lived across around 25 United States geographic areas. In the prospective study, participants were assigned to cohorts based on the clinical history participants reported in a screening survey and a study questionnaire. In the prospective study, mobile phlebotomists collected whole blood, serum and a nasopharyngeal or oropharyngeal swab from each participant. Over an approximately 2-month period, participants in the prospective study had the option of providing additional blood draws and questionnaires. Blood samples from the prospective study were shipped frozen or at room temperature prior to DNA extraction. Summary of the overall study and its limitations: The amount of clinical and demographic metadata varied by source and participant and was provided uncurated.

The sequence derives from a woman aged 45-65 years in a cohort exposed to, infected with or recovered from COVID-19 (not recorded which). The chain is encoded by TRBV5-1 joined to TRBJ2-7; TRBD1 is possibly the D segment (5 matching bases). Source material: PBMCs or T cells enriched from blood (not recorded which). For the CDR3, the sequence is CASSPGGGAYEQYF. The nucleotides are TGCGCCAGCAGCCCCGGCGGTGGGGCTTACGAGCAGTACTTC.